What follows describes a single TCR beta chain. Germline-derived CDR1 and CDR2 are MGHRA and YSYEKL. V was clipped by 4 bases and J by 4 bases; unmatched bases: 6. This CDR3 has 15 amino acids. In Cohort 3, a recovered donor had either two negative PCRs, clearance, or symptom resolution. This entry belongs to a study of blood T cell repertoires in COVID-19. The table came from immunoSEQ multiplex PCR; TCRdb's copy has only in-frame clones and leaves some out. The sample holds approximately 170,000 clones, about 81% seen once. The sequence came from a young woman who had recovered from COVID-19. The chain uses TRBV4-1 and TRBJ1-1, with 10 bases fitting TRBD1. The sample was PBMCs or T cells enriched from blood (not recorded which). CDR3 loop: CASSRDRGQGTEAFF. The CDR3 bases are TGCGCCAGCAGCCGCGACAGGGGGCAGGGCACTGAAGCTTTCTTT.